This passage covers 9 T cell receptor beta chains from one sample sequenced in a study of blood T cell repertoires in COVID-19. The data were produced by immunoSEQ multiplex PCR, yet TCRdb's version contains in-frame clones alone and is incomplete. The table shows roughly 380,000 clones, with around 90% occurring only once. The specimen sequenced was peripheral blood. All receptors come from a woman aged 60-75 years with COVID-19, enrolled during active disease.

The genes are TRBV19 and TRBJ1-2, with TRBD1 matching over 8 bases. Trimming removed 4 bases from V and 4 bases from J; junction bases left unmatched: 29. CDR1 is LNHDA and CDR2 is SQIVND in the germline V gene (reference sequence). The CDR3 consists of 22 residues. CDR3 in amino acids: CASSTFRAGGATYHTIPYGYTF. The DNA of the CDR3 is TGTGCCAGTAGTACCTTTCGGGCAGGGGGCGCGACGTATCACACCATACCCTATGGCTACACCTTC.

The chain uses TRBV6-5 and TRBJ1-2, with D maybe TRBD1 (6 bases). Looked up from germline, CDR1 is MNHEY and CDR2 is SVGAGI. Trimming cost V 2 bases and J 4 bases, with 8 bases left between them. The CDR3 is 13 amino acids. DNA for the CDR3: TGTGCCAGCAGTTACGGACAGTCCTATGGCTACACCTTC. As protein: CASSYGQSYGYTF.

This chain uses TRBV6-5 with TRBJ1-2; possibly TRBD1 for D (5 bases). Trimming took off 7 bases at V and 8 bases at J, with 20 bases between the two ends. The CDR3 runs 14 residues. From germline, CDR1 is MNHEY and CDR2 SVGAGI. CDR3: CASKKGEPPIGYTF. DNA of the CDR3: TGTGCCAGCAAAAAAGGGGAACCGCCTATCGGCTACACCTTC.

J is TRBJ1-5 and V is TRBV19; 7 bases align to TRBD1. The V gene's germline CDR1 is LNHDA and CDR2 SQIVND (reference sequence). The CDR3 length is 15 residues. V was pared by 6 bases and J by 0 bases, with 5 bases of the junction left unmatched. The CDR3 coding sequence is TGTGCCAGTAGGTTGGGACAGTATAGCAATCAGCCCCAGCATTTT. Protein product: CASRLGQYSNQPQHF. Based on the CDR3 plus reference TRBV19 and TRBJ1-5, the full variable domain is DGGITQSPKYLFRKEGQNVTLSCEQNLNHDAMYWYRQDPGQGLRLIYYSQIVNDFQKGDIAEGYSVSREKKESFPLTVTSAQKNPTAFYLCASRLGQYSNQPQHFGDGTRLSIL.

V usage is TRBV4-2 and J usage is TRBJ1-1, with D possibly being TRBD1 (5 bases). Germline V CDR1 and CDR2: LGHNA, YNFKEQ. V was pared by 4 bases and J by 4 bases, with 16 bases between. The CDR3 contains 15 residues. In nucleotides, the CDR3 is TGTGCCAGCAGCCCCCGGACACGGAAAAGCACTGAAGCTTTCTTT. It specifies CASSPRTRKSTEAFF.

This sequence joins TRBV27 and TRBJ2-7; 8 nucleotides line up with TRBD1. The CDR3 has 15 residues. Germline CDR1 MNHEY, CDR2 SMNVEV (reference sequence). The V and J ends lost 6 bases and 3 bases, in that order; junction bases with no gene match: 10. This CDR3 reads CASRLLGTGNYEQYF. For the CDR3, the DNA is TGTGCCAGCAGATTACTAGGGACAGGAAACTACGAGCAGTACTTC.

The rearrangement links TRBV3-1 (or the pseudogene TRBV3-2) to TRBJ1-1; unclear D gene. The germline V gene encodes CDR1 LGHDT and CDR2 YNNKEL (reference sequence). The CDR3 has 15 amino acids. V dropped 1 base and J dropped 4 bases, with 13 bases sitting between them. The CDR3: CASSQVLGGGTEAFF. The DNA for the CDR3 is TGTGCCAGCAGCCAAGTACTGGGAGGTGGCACTGAAGCTTTCTTT.

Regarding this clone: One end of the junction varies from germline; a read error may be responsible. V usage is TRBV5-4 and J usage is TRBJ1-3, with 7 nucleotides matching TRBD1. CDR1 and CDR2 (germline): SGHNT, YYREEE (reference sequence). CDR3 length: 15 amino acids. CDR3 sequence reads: CASTLDRHTGNTIYF. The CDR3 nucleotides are TGTGCCAGCACCTTGGACAGGCATACTGGAAACACCATATATTTT.

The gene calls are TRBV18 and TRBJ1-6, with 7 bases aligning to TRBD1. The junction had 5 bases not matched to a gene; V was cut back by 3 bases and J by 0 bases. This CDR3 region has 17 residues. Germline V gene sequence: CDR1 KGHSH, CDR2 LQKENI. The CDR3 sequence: CASSPAGQSSYNSPLHF. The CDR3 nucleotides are TGTGCCAGCTCACCGGCGGGACAGAGCTCCTATAATTCACCCCTCCACTTT.